This T cell receptor beta chain was found in a study of OX40 agonist ivuxolimab in advanced cancers. For the study at large: The patients received ivuxolimab by intravenous route every 2 weeks at 0.01 to 10 mg/kg. Whole-study findings and limits: Clonal expansion from baseline to week 6 occurred in both CD4+ and CD8+ T cells.

Profiling relied on immunoSEQ multiplex PCR, and the TCRdb table lists in-frame clones only, not all of them. Here the sample spans about 80,000 clones, 86% being singletons. Germline V gene sequence: CDR1 GTSNPN, CDR2 SVGIG (reference sequence). Trimming took 3 bases from V and 2 from J, leaving 9 bases between them. This CDR3 comprises 13 residues. Points on this clone: Its antigen is unknown.

The sequences come from CD4+ or CD8+ T cells sorted from blood, collected in a trial of the OX40 agonist ivuxolimab. This sequence was found in an adult with an advanced solid tumor such as melanoma, head and neck, liver or kidney cancer. J is TRBJ2-3 and V is TRBV30, with D hard to call. In DNA form, the CDR3 reads TGTGCCTGGAGCCACCACATCACAGATACGCAGTATTTT. Protein: CAWSHHITDTQYF. The variable domain in full, completed from reference TRBV30 and TRBJ2-3, reads SQTIHQWPATLVQPVGSPLSLECTVEGTSNPNLYWYRQAAGRGLQLLFYSVGIGQISSEVPQNLSASRPQDRQFILSSKKLLLSDSGFYLCAWSHHITDTQYFGPGTRLTVL.